This T cell receptor (beta chain) was documented in a study of OX40 agonist ivuxolimab in advanced cancers. Study details: Patients received the agonistic anti-OX40 (CD134) antibody ivuxolimab. Cohort: 80% to 85% men, mean age about 60, aged about 23 to 79.

Profiled with immunoSEQ multiplex PCR; TCRdb holds only in-frame clones, not every one. The data show about 18,000 clones, roughly nine tenths seen once. This CDR3 has 12 amino acids. CDR1 and CDR2 (germline): MNHNS, SASEGT. The sample in question was CD4+ or CD8+ T cells sorted from blood, obtained in a trial of the OX40 agonist ivuxolimab. The V gene is TRBV6-1, the J gene TRBJ2-1, with no clear D. The sequence was obtained from an adult with an advanced solid tumor such as melanoma, head and neck, liver or kidney cancer. CDR3 in DNA: TGTGCGGTTTATCTCTCCTACAATGAGCAGTTCTTC. This encodes CAVYLSYNEQFF.